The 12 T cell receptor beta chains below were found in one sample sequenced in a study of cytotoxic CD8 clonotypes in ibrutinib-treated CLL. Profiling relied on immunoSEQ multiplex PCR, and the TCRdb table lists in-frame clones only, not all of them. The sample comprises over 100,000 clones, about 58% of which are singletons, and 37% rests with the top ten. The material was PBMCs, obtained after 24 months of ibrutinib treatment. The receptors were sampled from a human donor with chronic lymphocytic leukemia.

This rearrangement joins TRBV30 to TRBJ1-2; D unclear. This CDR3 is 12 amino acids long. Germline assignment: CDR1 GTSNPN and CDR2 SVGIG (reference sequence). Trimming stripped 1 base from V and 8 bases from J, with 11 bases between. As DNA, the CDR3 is TGTGCCTGGAGTGGAAGGAGGGAAGGCTACACCTTC. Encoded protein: CAWSGRREGYTF. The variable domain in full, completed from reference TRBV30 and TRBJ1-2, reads SQTIHQWPATLVQPVGSPLSLECTVEGTSNPNLYWYRQAAGRGLQLLFYSVGIGQISSEVPQNLSASRPQDRQFILSSKKLLLSDSGFYLCAWSGRREGYTFGSGTRLTVV.

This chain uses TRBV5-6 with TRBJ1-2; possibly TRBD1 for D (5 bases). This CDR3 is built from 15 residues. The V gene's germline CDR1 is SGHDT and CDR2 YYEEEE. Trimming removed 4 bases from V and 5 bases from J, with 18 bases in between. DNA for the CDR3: TGTGCCAGCAGCCGTGTGGGGCTTTTGGGATATGGCTACACCTTC. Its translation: CASSRVGLLGYGYTF.

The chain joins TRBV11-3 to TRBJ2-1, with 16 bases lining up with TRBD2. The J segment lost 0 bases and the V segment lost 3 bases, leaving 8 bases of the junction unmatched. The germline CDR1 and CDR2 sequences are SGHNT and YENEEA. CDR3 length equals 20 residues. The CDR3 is CASSLSPGLAGGSSYNEQFF. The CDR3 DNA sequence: TGTGCCAGCAGCTTGAGTCCGGGACTAGCGGGGGGGAGCTCCTACAATGAGCAGTTCTTC.

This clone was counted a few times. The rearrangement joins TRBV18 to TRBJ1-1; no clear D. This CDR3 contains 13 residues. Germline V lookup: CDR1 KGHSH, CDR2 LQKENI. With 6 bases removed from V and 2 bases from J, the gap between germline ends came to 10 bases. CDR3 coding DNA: TGTGCCAGCTCCCAGAATGACAACACTGAAGCTTTCTTT. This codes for CASSQNDNTEAFF.

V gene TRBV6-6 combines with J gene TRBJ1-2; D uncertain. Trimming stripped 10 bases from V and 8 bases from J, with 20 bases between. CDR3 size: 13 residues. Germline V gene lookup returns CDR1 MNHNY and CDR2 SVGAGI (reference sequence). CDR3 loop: CATSLEPTRGYTF. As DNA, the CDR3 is TGTGCCACCTCTCTCGAGCCCACGAGAGGCTACACCTTC.

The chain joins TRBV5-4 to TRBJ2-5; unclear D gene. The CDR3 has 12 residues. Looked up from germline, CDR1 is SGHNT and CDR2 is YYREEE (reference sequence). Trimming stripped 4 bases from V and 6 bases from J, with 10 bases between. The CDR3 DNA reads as TGTGCCAGCAGCCTCCCGGACCAGACCCAGTACTTC. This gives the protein CASSLPDQTQYF.

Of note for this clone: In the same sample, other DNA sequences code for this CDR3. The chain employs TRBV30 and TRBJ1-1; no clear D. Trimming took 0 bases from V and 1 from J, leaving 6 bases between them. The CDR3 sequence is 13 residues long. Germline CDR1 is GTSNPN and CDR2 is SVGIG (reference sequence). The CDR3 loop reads CAWSVRENTEAFF. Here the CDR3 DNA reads TGTGCCTGGAGTGTAAGGGAGAACACTGAAGCTTTCTTT.

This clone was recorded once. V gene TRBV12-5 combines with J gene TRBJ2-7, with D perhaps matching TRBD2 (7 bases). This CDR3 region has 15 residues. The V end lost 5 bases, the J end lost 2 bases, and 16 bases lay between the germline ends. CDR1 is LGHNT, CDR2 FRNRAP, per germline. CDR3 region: CASGQGGAGAYEQYF. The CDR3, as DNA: TGTGCTAGTGGTCAAGGGGGGGCAGGGGCCTACGAGCAGTACTTC.

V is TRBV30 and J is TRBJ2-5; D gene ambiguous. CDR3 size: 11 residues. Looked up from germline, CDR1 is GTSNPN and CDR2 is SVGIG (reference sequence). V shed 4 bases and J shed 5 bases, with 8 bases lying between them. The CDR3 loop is CAWTPGETQYF. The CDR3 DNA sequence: TGTGCCTGGACACCTGGGGAGACCCAGTACTTC.

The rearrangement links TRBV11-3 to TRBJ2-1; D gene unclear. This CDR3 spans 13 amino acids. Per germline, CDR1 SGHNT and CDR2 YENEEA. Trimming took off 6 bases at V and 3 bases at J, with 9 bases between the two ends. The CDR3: CASRLAVYNEQFF. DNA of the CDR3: TGTGCCAGCAGGTTGGCTGTCTACAATGAGCAGTTCTTC.

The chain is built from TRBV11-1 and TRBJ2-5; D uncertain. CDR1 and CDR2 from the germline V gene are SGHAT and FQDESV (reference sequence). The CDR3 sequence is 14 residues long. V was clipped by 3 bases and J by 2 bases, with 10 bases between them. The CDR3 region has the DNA TGTGCCAGCAGCTTCCTTACGGAGCAAGAGACCCAGTACTTC. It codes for CASSFLTEQETQYF. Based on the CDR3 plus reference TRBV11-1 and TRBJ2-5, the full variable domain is EAEVAQSPRYKITEKSQAVAFWCDPISGHATLYWYRQILGQGPELLVQFQDESVVDDSQLPKDRFSAERLKGVDSTLKIQPAELGDSAMYLCASSFLTEQETQYFGPGTRLLVL.

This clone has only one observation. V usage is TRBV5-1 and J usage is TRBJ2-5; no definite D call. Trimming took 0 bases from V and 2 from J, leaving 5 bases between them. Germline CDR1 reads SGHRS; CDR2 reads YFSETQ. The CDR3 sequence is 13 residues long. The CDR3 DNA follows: TGCGCCAGCAGCTTGGGGGGACAAGAGACCCAGTACTTC. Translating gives CASSLGGQETQYF.